A selection of T cell receptor beta chains follows, all from one sample in a study of cytomegalovirus exposure and HLA in healthy donors. Some clones are missing from TCRdb's copy, which holds only in-frame ones; the method was immunoSEQ multiplex PCR. The data contain over 130,000 clones, around 65% of them seen just once; the ten biggest clones take up over 5%. Specimen: PBMCs. The source of these receptors is a woman aged 60 to 75 in good health and CMV-seronegative. Both conserved end residues are part of each CDR3.

v_gene: TRBV28
CDR3aa: CASTMRSGRPGGEQFF

v_gene: TRBV29-1
CDR3aa: CSSGGGDTQYF

v_gene: TRBV7-9
CDR3aa: CASSQQGSYNSPLHF

v_gene: TRBV7-9
CDR3aa: CSSSPNLGVYGYTF

v_gene: TRBV6-5
CDR3aa: CASSYSPTRSETQYF

v_gene: TRBV5-6
CDR3aa: CASSLERVGGEQYF

v_gene: TRBV27
CDR3aa: CASRRVGTSGTRTYNEQFF

v_gene: TRBV2
CDR3aa: CASSEQLAGLQETQYF

v_gene: TRBV19
CDR3aa: CASSMSGGMITGELFF

v_gene: TRBV4-2
CDR3aa: CASSSEGINEKLFF

v_gene: TRBV27
CDR3aa: CASRHKGGGHPETQYF

v_gene: TRBV5-1
CDR3aa: CASSLGGASLNTEAFF

v_gene: TRBV6-1
CDR3aa: CASSLRESGYEQYF

v_gene: TRBV27
CDR3aa: CASSFASGSFEQYF

v_gene: TRBV7-8
CDR3aa: CASSSPLAGGRRGTDTQYF

v_gene: TRBV10-3
CDR3aa: CASRGAVGDSYEQYF

v_gene: TRBV28
CDR3aa: CASSLRGGYGYTF

v_gene: TRBV5-6
CDR3aa: CASNSGGAGLFYEQYF

v_gene: TRBV25-1
CDR3aa: CASSARGRTEAFF

v_gene: TRBV14
CDR3aa: CASSQVLGQGYGYTF

v_gene: TRBV29-1
CDR3aa: CSVDLPGSGNTIYF

v_gene: TRBV19
CDR3aa: CASSEQGHYGYTF

v_gene: TRBV19
CDR3aa: CASTPLVGSSGNTIYF

v_gene: TRBV6-5
CDR3aa: CASRRGTSGTYEQYF

v_gene: TRBV7-2
CDR3aa: CASSLAGQGDGYTF

v_gene: TRBV5-1
CDR3aa: CASSFGTSGLSYNEQFF

v_gene: TRBV5-4
CDR3aa: CASSLGPFGRGSYNEQFF

v_gene: TRBV25-1
CDR3aa: CASSRGVGDTQYF

v_gene: TRBV4-3
CDR3aa: CASSHRAGGVNEQFF

v_gene: TRBV5-1
CDR3aa: CASSLAAGGTGELFF

v_gene: TRBV30
CDR3aa: CAWSVKDPRRTDTQYF

v_gene: TRBV7-3
CDR3aa: CASSLETPPMAGGTDTQYF

v_gene: TRBV5-4
CDR3aa: CASSLGSTNSGNTIYF

v_gene: TRBV19
CDR3aa: CASSIRQGVPYNEQFF

v_gene: TRBV5-1
CDR3aa: CASSLGSFIGGIYEQYF

v_gene: TRBV20-1
CDR3aa: CSARPTNEQFF

v_gene: TRBV7-2
CDR3aa: CASSLVAGGGQYGYTF

v_gene: TRBV6-5
CDR3aa: CASRGGLANEKLFF

v_gene: TRBV7-2
CDR3aa: CASSRNSYGYTF

v_gene: TRBV12-2
CDR3aa: CASRLASPGGTYEQYF

v_gene: TRBV7-3
CDR3aa: CASSLKGTEGEKLFF

v_gene: TRBV9
CDR3aa: CASSVAGVGHNEQFF

v_gene: TRBV19
CDR3aa: CASSLAGSGQETQYF

v_gene: TRBV5-4
CDR3aa: CASGDRAGSGNTIYF

v_gene: TRBV18
CDR3aa: CASSPRGPPSPYEQYF

v_gene: TRBV7-5
CDR3aa: CVRSPMTSGGACEQYF

v_gene: TRBV6-6
CDR3aa: CASSYGTGNNSPLHF

v_gene: TRBV5-6
CDR3aa: CASSSPTSGYEQYF

v_gene: TRBV19
CDR3aa: CASRVQDSGNTIYF

v_gene: TRBV6-5
CDR3aa: CASTLLGGKQPQHF

v_gene: TRBV5-1
CDR3aa: CASSLLAETQYF

v_gene: TRBV5-4
CDR3aa: CASSSQGRETQYF

v_gene: TRBV29-1
CDR3aa: CSVEDLRETGYTF

v_gene: TRBV28
CDR3aa: CASRPSGSGNLYEQYF

v_gene: TRBV6-5
CDR3aa: CASSRTAGGTF